These 18 T cell receptor beta chains were sequenced from one sample in a study of blood T cell repertoires in COVID-19. Only in-frame clones appear in the TCRdb table, and some are missing; sequencing was by immunoSEQ multiplex PCR. The table shows over 250,000 clones, with 84% occurring only once. Sample: PBMCs or T cells enriched from blood (not recorded which). These receptors were obtained from a man aged 25-45 years with acute COVID-19.

The chain uses TRBV29-1 and TRBJ2-3; TRBD2 matches 9 bases. The V and J ends lost 7 bases and 1 base, in that order; junction bases with no gene match: 18. The CDR3 loop spans 18 amino acids. Germline CDR1 is SQVTM and CDR2 is ANQGSEA. Written as DNA, the CDR3 is TGCAGCGCCTCAAGGACAGCGGGGGGTTTTGATGGCACAGATACGCAGTATTTT. Protein: CSASRTAGGFDGTDTQYF.

The V gene is TRBV5-4, the J gene TRBJ2-2, with D possibly being TRBD1 (6 bases). In germline, CDR1 is SGHNT, CDR2 YYREEE (reference sequence). The CDR3 consists of 16 residues. With 2 bases removed from V and 4 bases from J, the gap between germline ends came to 15 bases. The CDR3 DNA reads as TGTGCCAGCAGCTTAGGACAGACCGGACGCACCGGGGAGCTGTTTTTT. This sequence encodes CASSLGQTGRTGELFF.

This clone has just a few counts. This chain's CDR3 is CASSPGQGARDNQPQHF. As DNA, the CDR3 is TGTGCCAGCAGCCCAGGACAGGGGGCGCGGGACAATCAGCCCCAGCATTTT. This chain links TRBV7-9 with TRBJ1-5; 11 positions agree with TRBD1. CDR1 and CDR2 from the germline V gene are SEHNR and FQNEAQ (reference sequence). The CDR3 has 17 amino acids. Trimming cost V 5 bases and J 3 bases; bases outside gene matches: 9.

The chain links TRBV19 to TRBJ2-5; 12 nucleotides agree with TRBD1. This CDR3 has 15 residues. Germline V gene sequence: CDR1 LNHDA, CDR2 SQIVND (reference sequence). V gave up 5 bases and J gave up 5 bases; unmatched junction bases: 6. CDR3 sequence (DNA): TGTGCCAGTAGTGGGGGACAGGGGGCCGTGGAGACCCAGTACTTC. This gives the protein CASSGGQGAVETQYF.

The chain combines TRBV6-2 or TRBV6-3 with TRBJ1-6, with 7 nucleotides matching TRBD1. This CDR3 has 15 amino acids. In germline, CDR1 is MNHEY, CDR2 SVGEGT. The trim removed 4 bases at V and 6 bases at J, leaving 6 bases unmatched. The CDR3 DNA sequence: TGTGCCAGCAGTTGGGACAGTCTTTCTAATTCACCCCTCCACTTT. It is translated as CASSWDSLSNSPLHF.

The chain is built from TRBV4-1 and TRBJ1-4; 8 positions agree with TRBD1. The trim removed 10 bases at V and 4 bases at J, leaving 8 bases unmatched. CDR3 size: 14 residues. The germline V gene has CDR1 MGHRA and CDR2 YSYEKL. CDR3 sequence (DNA): TGCGCCACCAAAAAACAGGGGGTTAATGAAAAACTGTTTTTT. Translating gives CATKKQGVNEKLFF.

This chain connects TRBV30 to TRBJ1-1; D possibly corresponds to TRBD1 (5 bases). Between the trimmed V and J ends, which lost 5 bases and 1 base, there was a span of 11 bases. The CDR3 has 13 amino acids. Germline CDR1 GTSNPN, CDR2 SVGIG (reference sequence). This CDR3 reads CAWRGLPNTEAFF. The CDR3 DNA sequence: TGTGCCTGGCGGGGACTCCCGAACACTGAAGCTTTCTTT.

V and J are TRBV9 and TRBJ2-3; no reliable D call. The CDR3 has 13 amino acids. V was pared by 2 bases and J by 4 bases, with 8 bases between. Per the germline V gene, CDR1 is SGDLS and CDR2 is YYNGEE. CDR3 residues: CASSVRFADTQYF. In DNA, the CDR3 is TGTGCCAGCAGCGTTAGATTCGCAGATACGCAGTATTTT.

The chain joins TRBV28 to TRBJ1-2; 10 bases are shared with TRBD1. The CDR3 is 16 amino acids. Looked up from germline, CDR1 is MDHEN and CDR2 is SYDVKM. Unmatched junction bases numbered 13, after V lost 6 bases and J lost 6 bases. CDR3 sequence reads: CASSTQPRTGGHGYTF. The CDR3 region has the DNA TGTGCCAGCAGCACCCAACCGAGGACAGGGGGGCATGGCTACACCTTC.

This chain connects TRBV19 to TRBJ2-3; 10 bases match TRBD2. Trimming cost V 2 bases and J 3 bases; bases outside gene matches: 11. The length of the CDR3 is 18 residues. Germline V gene lookup returns CDR1 LNHDA and CDR2 SQIVND (reference sequence). CDR3 in amino acids: CASSILAGVRQGTDTQYF. Here the CDR3 DNA reads TGTGCCAGTAGTATACTAGCGGGAGTAAGGCAAGGAACAGATACGCAGTATTTT.

The rearrangement joins TRBV19 to TRBJ1-2; 8 bases align to TRBD1. Germline V lookup: CDR1 LNHDA, CDR2 SQIVND (reference sequence). The junction had 7 bases not matched to a gene; V was cut back by 6 bases and J by 4 bases. This CDR3 region has 14 residues. The CDR3 sequence: CASRPDRDRYGYTF. CDR3 sequence (DNA): TGTGCCAGTAGACCGGACAGGGATCGCTATGGCTACACCTTC.

The V gene is TRBV13, the J gene TRBJ2-3, with a weak D call TRBD2 (5 bases). Germline V gene lookup returns CDR1 PRHDT and CDR2 FYEKMQ (reference sequence). The CDR3 extends over 15 amino acids. Trimming cost V 0 bases and J 6 bases, with 13 bases left between them. For the CDR3, the DNA is TGTGCCAGCAGCTTAGGAGGGAGCGCCCGGGATACGCAGTATTTT. Amino acid sequence: CASSLGGSARDTQYF.

V and J are TRBV6-5 and TRBJ2-2, with D uncertain. V was cut by 8 bases and J by 7 bases, with 8 bases left in between. This CDR3 region has 11 residues. CDR1 MNHEY and CDR2 SVGAGI come from the germline V gene. Here the CDR3 reads CASLPGGELFF. The CDR3 nucleotides are TGTGCCAGCCTCCCCGGCGGGGAGCTGTTTTTT.

This clone occurred a few times. The chain has TRBV3-1 (or the pseudogene TRBV3-2) and TRBJ1-5; D is uncertain. Trimming took off 1 base at V and 3 bases at J, with 7 bases between the two ends. This CDR3 spans 14 amino acids. Germline CDR1 reads LGHDT; CDR2 reads YNNKEL (reference sequence). CDR3 DNA sequence: TGTGCCAGCAGCCAAGTCCCAGTCAATCAGCCCCAGCATTTT. Amino acid sequence: CASSQVPVNQPQHF.

V is TRBV3-1 (or the pseudogene TRBV3-2) and J is TRBJ1-1; D might be TRBD1 (5 bases). Trimming shortened V by 0 bases and J by 11 bases, and 16 bases separated the two germline ends. The CDR3 totals 14 residues. The V gene's germline CDR1 is LGHDT and CDR2 YNNKEL (reference sequence). CDR3: CASSQDTFGGSAFF. The DNA for the CDR3 is TGTGCCAGCAGCCAAGATACGTTCGGGGGTTCGGCTTTCTTT.

V usage is TRBV14 and J usage is TRBJ1-2; D uncertain. V gave up 0 bases and J gave up 4 bases, with 12 bases separating them. CDR1 is SGHDN, CDR2 FVKESK, per germline. This CDR3 is built from 15 residues. CDR3 amino acids: CASSQEGIRPYGYTF. CDR3 sequence (DNA): TGTGCCAGCAGCCAAGAGGGCATCCGCCCCTATGGCTACACCTTC.

V is TRBV6-5 and J is TRBJ2-3; the D gene is possibly TRBD2 (5 bases). The germline V and J ends were trimmed by 5 bases and 1 base, with 13 bases remaining between them. CDR3 size: 15 residues. Germline loops: CDR1 MNHEY, CDR2 SVGAGI. CDR3 DNA sequence: TGTGCCAGCAGTCTCCTGGGAGAGGGCACAGATACGCAGTATTTT. The encoded protein is CASSLLGEGTDTQYF.

This chain uses TRBV3-1 (or the pseudogene TRBV3-2) with TRBJ2-1; 10 positions agree with TRBD1. V shed 5 bases and J 7 bases; nucleotides not matched to a gene: 8. CDR1 is LGHDT and CDR2 is YNNKEL in the germline V gene (reference sequence). This CDR3 is 15 amino acids long. This chain's CDR3 is CASSKRDRGRNEQFF. CDR3 DNA: TGTGCCAGCAGCAAAAGGGACAGGGGTAGGAATGAGCAGTTCTTC.